This record covers a single T cell receptor (beta chain). The antigen it binds to is not known. Within one base of it there is no much larger clone, and no base qualities were kept. This sample was included in a study of blood T cell repertoires in COVID-19 (TCRdb year 2020). About the investigation overall: Samples covering the acute and convalescent phases of COVID-19 were provided by collaborators in the United States, Italy and Spain. A freely available public database, intended as a resource for researchers studying the immune response to SARS-CoV-2, is where the repertoires were released. Samples were obtained from the ongoing ImmuneRACE study (first 160 participants) and from over 1,000 subjects provided by 6 global collaborators. The prospective study material was composed of cDNA or gDNA derived from T cells, B-cell-depleted T cells, or PBMCs. Where available, HLA class I and class II types were obtained from metadata supplied by the sample provider rather than from assay-based typing. Subjects who had been exposed to COVID-19, were actively infected with it, or had recovered from it provided the deeply sampled blood TCRbeta repertoires that made up the dataset. Sample metadata almost always included a de-identified subject ID, COVID-19 status, age in years and sex. The study at large found these results: Clinical and demographic metadata were provided uncurated, with the amount varying by source and participant.

The immunoSEQ Assay, a bias-controlled multiplex PCR, was used to amplify TCRbeta CDR3 regions from genomic DNA. The study's own analysis went as follows. Nucleated cell counts per sample were estimated from amplification of reference gene primers within the assay. Sequence reads were collapsed and filtered to measure the absolute abundance of every unique TCRbeta CDR3 rearrangement. Productive Simpson clonality was computed per sample as the square root of Simpson's diversity index over productive rearrangements. TCRdb re-hosts the immuneACCESS table, in-frame sequences only. Its copies lack some clones; in the studies checked, an unresolved V gene accounts for under half of them, and the cause for the rest is not known. The V and J calls and clone size are taken from that table; D and trimming were inferred from the DNA. The sample data list fewer than 200,000 clones, and roughly 85% of these were observed just once. Of the sample, 18% falls within the top ten clones.

CDR1 and CDR2 are read off the germline V gene (reference sequence) as SGHKS and YYEKEE. V loses 4 bases at its end and J loses 3 bases; junction bases beyond the gene matches: 14. Including cysteine and phenylalanine, the CDR3 has 18 amino acids. Only the CDR3 region is kept as DNA, spanning 54 bases read in frame from base 1. Participants in the prospective study were aged about 18 to 95 years, lived in 20 to 30 United States geographic areas, and enrolled through a virtual design. To assign participants to cohorts, the prospective study relied on clinical history that participants themselves reported in a screening survey and a study questionnaire. For ImmuneRACE Cohort 3, a participant was defined as recovered based on two consecutive negative NP/OP PCR tests, clearance by a healthcare professional, or resolution of symptoms. In the prospective study, whole blood, serum and a nasopharyngeal or oropharyngeal swab were collected from each participant by mobile phlebotomists. Participants in the prospective study had the option to provide additional blood draws and questionnaires over a roughly two-month period. Blood samples from the prospective study were shipped frozen or at room temperature prior to DNA extraction.

The sequence was collected from a man between 60 and 70 years old who had recovered from COVID-19. Recombination joined TRBV5-5 with TRBJ1-5; TRBD1 fits 9 bases in the junction. What was sequenced was PBMCs or T cells enriched from blood (not recorded which). The DNA sequence is as follows: TGTGCCAGCAGCCCGGCGTTCCGGGACAGGGTTACCAATCAGCCCCAGCATTTT. Its translation is CASSPAFRDRVTNQPQHF.